This entry describes one T cell receptor beta chain. These data come from a study of T cell responses to AZD1222 COVID-19 vaccine. V lost 3 bases, J lost 4 bases, and 7 bases lay in between. The CDR3 totals 13 residues. TCRdb's copy holds only in-frame clones and misses some; the assay was immunoSEQ multiplex PCR. The table shows approximately 150,000 clones, with less than 95% occurring only once. The chain employs TRBV12-3 or TRBV12-4 and TRBJ2-1; D is unresolved. The sequences come from peripheral blood, collected on day 0 of AZD1222 vaccination. The clonotype was recovered from an adult in good health. In DNA form, the CDR3 reads TGTGCCAGCAGTTTTCTCCCGTACAATGAGCAGTTCTTC. Translation gives CASSFLPYNEQFF.